The rows below give T cell receptor beta chains drawn from one sample of a study of human T cells and chemical hapten exposure. Using its own MiXCR run on the RACE reads, TCRdb lists one record per CDR3 protein. The data contain some 400,000 distinct CDR3 sequences, nearly 5% of them singletons. This material consisted of whole blood, taken in connection with sensitization to the hapten diphenylcyclopropenone (DPC). The receptors here all came from a woman aged 45-60 years with alopecia areata. Some clones in this sample may be carry-over from other donors' samples. The CDR3 runs from the conserved cysteine through the conserved F or W. Fields, in order: D gene, clone size, J gene, V gene, CDR3 DNA, CDR3 protein. A D gene is named only where the DNA matches it firmly. Size is omitted from some rows. Given values are once, few, many or a class for expanded clones.

TRBD1	NA	TRBJ1-1	TRBV6-6	TGTGCCAGCAACGCAGGGGGCACTGAAGCTTTCTTT	CASNAGGTEAFF
NA	many	TRBJ1-1	TRBV6-5	TGTGCCAGCAGTTATAGGGGCCGGGGGATTGAAGCTTTCTTT	CASSYRGRGIEAFF
NA	NA	TRBJ1-2	TRBV5-1	TGCGCCAGCAGCACCGACAGCCTTCTAGCAATCTTC	CASSTDSLLAIF
TRBD1	few	TRBJ2-2	TRBV7-3	TGTGCCAGCAGCTTAATAGGACAGGGCGCCGGGGAGCTGTTTTTT	CASSLIGQGAGELFF
TRBD1	few	TRBJ1-1	TRBV29-1	TGCAGCGTCATCCGCAGGGGGGTAACTGAAGCTTTCTTT	CSVIRRGVTEAFF
NA	few	TRBJ2-5	TRBV5-1	TGCGCCAGCAGCCCAAGGGGGACCGGGGAGACCCAGTACTTC	CASSPRGTGETQYF
NA	many	TRBJ1-2	TRBV5-6	TGTGCCAGCAGTTCTCCCGATGGCGGCTACACCTTC	CASSSPDGGYTF
TRBD1	many	TRBJ2-7	TRBV4-3	TGCGCCAGCAGCCAGAGGGAACAGGGGAGTCTTGGCGAGCAGTACTTC	CASSQREQGSLGEQYF
TRBD2	many	TRBJ2-1	TRBV9	TGTGCCAGCAGCGGTGGCCGAAGGACTAGCGGGACCAATGAGCAGTTCTTC	CASSGGRRTSGTNEQFF
NA	many	TRBJ2-7	TRBV3-1	TGTGCCAGCAGCCAAGATGGTCGGGACTCTACCTACGAGCAGTACTTC	CASSQDGRDSTYEQYF
NA	NA	TRBJ2-7	TRBV20-1	TGCAGTGCCGGAGAAGGGATGGAGCAGTACTTC	CSAGEGMEQYF
NA	NA	TRBJ1-5	TRBV6-1	TGTGCCAGCAGTGAAACTACGGCCGCCAATCAGCCCCAGCATTTT	CASSETTAANQPQHF
TRBD2	NA	TRBJ2-3	TRBV28	TGTGCCAGCAGTCTTACTAGCGGGAGGGCCCCGCAGTATTTT	CASSLTSGRAPQYF
NA	few	TRBJ1-6	TRBV13	TGTGCCAGCAGCTTAGGGGGTGGAAATTCACCCCTCCACTTT	CASSLGGGNSPLHF
NA	NA	TRBJ2-6	TRBV27	TGTGCCAGCAGTCCCCGGCGGTTAGGGGCCAACGTCCTGACTTTC	CASSPRRLGANVLTF
NA	many	TRBJ1-1	TRBV18	TGTGCCAGCTCCCACGCACAGGGAGAAGCTTTCTTT	CASSHAQGEAFF
NA	NA	TRBJ1-2	TRBV7-2	TGTGCCAGCAGCTTAGAGATTGGTGGCTACACCTTC	CASSLEIGGYTF